The clone carrying this T cell receptor (beta chain) was recorded a few times. V was trimmed by 2 bases and J by 4 bases, leaving 14 bases between them. CDR1 and CDR2 from the germline V gene are MNHEY and SVGAGI. The CDR3 runs 16 residues. TCRdb itself ran the 5' RACE reads through MiXCR, one entry per CDR3 protein. This table has about 580,000 distinct CDR3 sequences, about 15% appearing once. This sample was taken from a study of T cells after yellow fever vaccination. The TCR originated in a young man who received the YFV17D yellow fever vaccine. Sequences were derived from PBMCs, sampled 5 days after the first yellow fever vaccination. The rearrangement uses TRBV6-5 and TRBJ2-2, with D tentatively TRBD1 (5 bases). The CDR3 spells CASSYEVGHGTGELFF. The CDR3 nucleotides are TGTGCCAGCAGTTACGAGGTGGGGCATGGCACCGGGGAGCTGTTTTTT.